This T cell receptor (beta chain) was identified in a study of blood T cell repertoires in COVID-19. Sequencing used immunoSEQ multiplex PCR; TCRdb keeps in-frame clones, though not all of them. The sample yields a few hundred thousand clones, roughly 89% seen once. The germline V gene has CDR1 MNHEY and CDR2 SMNVEV (reference sequence). The CDR3 length is 15 residues. J lost 2 bases, V lost 6 bases, and 7 bases had no gene match. The TCR originated in a woman aged 40 to 50 who had recovered from COVID-19. The sample was peripheral blood. The V call is TRBV27, the J call TRBJ2-7; 10 bases are a match to TRBD2. The DNA for the CDR3 is TGTGCCAGCAGGTTGGCTAGCGGGGGAACCTACGAGCAGTACGTC. This translates into CASRLASGGTYEQYV.